A selection of T cell receptor beta chains follows, all from one sample in a study of T cells in Graves' hyperthyroidism and ophthalmopathy. In TCRdb, the multiplex PCR reads were re-called with MiXCR into one record per CDR3 protein. Altogether almost 600,000 distinct CDR3 sequences are present, roughly 13% being singletons, with the ten largest covering roughly 5.5%. Sequencing was carried out using blood. These receptor sequences come from a woman aged 30 to 39 with Graves' hyperthyroidism that later progressed to Graves' ophthalmopathy. The conserved cysteine and the conserved F or W are not part of the CDR3 here.

J gene | V gene | CDR3 protein
TRBJ1-4 | TRBV3-1 | ATSLGRGEKLF
TRBJ2-3 | TRBV3-1 | ASSPVAGVSDTQY
TRBJ2-2 | TRBV6-1 | ASSQIKTGELF
TRBJ1-2 | TRBV5-1 | ASSLEGRGSYT
TRBJ2-1 | TRBV7-8 | ASRRLVENEQF
TRBJ1-5 | TRBV12-3/TRBV12-4 | ASRLGQNNQPQH
TRBJ2-7 | TRBV27 | ASSLGSGLAGFYEQY
TRBJ2-5 | TRBV7-9 | ASSTLQGQETQY
TRBJ1-1 | TRBV27 | ASSLSFDREHEAF
TRBJ1-6 | TRBV7-9 | ASSLDGPSISPLH
TRBJ2-5 | TRBV28 | ASSAPTGGYETQY
TRBJ2-3 | TRBV24-1 | ATSDPGTPGTDTQY
TRBJ2-7 | TRBV11-2 | ASSLGLGHEQY
TRBJ1-4 | TRBV7-9 | PSRRKGGAGVATNEKLF
TRBJ1-1 | TRBV5-4 | ASSLAVPNTEAF
TRBJ2-2 | TRBV11-2 | ASSFRLAGSRSPNTGELF
TRBJ2-3 | TRBV4-2 | ASSQDGWQGRNTQY
TRBJ1-6 | TRBV15 | AHNSPLH
TRBJ1-2 | TRBV18 | ASSSGTETYGYT
TRBJ1-2 | TRBV18 | ASSPSLVRGHIGNDGYT
TRBJ2-7 | TRBV28 | ASSSRTSSGYEQY
TRBJ1-4 | TRBV29-1 | SGTGQGGEKLF
TRBJ1-2 | TRBV19 | ASNRDIFNYGYT
TRBJ1-6 | TRBV20-1 | SARDRARGSDSPLH